This record covers a single T cell receptor (beta chain). This sample stems from a study of blood T cell repertoires in COVID-19. Study in general: From the United States, Italy and Spain came samples of acute and convalescent COVID-19.

CDR1 and CDR2 from the germline V gene are SGHTA and FQGNSA. After removal of 0 bases from V and 0 bases from J, the junction contained 2 bases not matched to a gene. The CDR3 is 15 residues long. Seattle enrolled patients during active infection and tracked them longitudinally. Methods used by the authors: The authors estimated nucleated cell counts from reference gene primer amplification. Repertoires were generated with immunoSEQ multiplex PCR, while TCRdb's copy carries only in-frame clones and drops some. D and trimming come from the DNA, and the V and J calls and clone size come from that table. Of 200,000 to 300,000 clones listed, 80% to 90% are singletons.

J is TRBJ2-7 and V is TRBV7-2; 7 nucleotides match TRBD1. This sequence originates from a woman older than 75 with COVID-19, enrolled during active disease. Sequencing was carried out using peripheral blood. The CDR3 sequence is CASSLAGGDSYEQYF. CDR3 bases: TGTGCCAGCAGCTTAGCAGGGGGCGACTCCTACGAGCAGTACTTC.